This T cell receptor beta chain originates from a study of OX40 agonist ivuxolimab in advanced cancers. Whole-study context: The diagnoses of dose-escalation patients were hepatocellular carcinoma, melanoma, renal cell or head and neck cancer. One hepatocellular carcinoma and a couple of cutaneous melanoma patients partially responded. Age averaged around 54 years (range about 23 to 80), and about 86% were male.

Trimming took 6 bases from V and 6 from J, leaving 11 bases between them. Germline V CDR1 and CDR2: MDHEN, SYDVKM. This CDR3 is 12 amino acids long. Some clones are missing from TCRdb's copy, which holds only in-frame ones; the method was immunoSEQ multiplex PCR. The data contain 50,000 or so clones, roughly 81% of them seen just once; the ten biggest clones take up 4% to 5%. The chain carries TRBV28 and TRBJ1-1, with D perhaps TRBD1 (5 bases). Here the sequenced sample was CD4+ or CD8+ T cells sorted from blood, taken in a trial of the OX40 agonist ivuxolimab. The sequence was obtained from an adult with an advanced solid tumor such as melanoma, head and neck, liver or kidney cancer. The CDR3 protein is CASRGDVAEAFF. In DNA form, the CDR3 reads TGTGCCAGCAGAGGGGACGTGGCTGAAGCTTTCTTT.